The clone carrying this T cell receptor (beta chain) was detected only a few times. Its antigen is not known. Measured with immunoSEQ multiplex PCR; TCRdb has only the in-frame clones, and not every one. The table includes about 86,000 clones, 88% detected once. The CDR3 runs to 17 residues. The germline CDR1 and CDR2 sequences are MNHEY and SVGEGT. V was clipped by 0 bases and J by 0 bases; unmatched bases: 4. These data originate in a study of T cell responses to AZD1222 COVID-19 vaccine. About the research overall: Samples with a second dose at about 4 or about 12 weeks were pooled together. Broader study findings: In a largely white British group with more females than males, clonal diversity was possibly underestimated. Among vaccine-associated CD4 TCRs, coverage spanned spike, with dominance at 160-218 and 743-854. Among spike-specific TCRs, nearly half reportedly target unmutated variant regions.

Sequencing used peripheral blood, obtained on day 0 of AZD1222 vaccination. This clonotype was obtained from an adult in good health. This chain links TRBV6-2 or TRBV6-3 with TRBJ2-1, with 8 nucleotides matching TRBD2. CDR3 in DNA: TGTGCCAGCAGTTACTCCGGGAGGGCCGCCTCCTACAATGAGCAGTTCTTC. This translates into CASSYSGRAASYNEQFF.